A selection of T cell receptor beta chains follows, all from one sample in a study of early T cells in non-severe SARS-CoV-2 infection. Via MiXCR, TCRdb re-called the 5' RACE reads, giving one row per CDR3 protein. Among about 60,000 distinct CDR3 sequences listed, under 15% were seen once. The specimen sequenced was whole blood. The receptors come from an adult who was a healthcare worker with PCR-confirmed SARS-CoV-2 infection or an uninfected control (not recorded which). Both conserved end residues are part of each CDR3. Each record gives: CDR3 protein, CDR3 DNA, V gene, clone size, D gene, J gene, CDR3 length. D genes are given only for firm matches. Size tells how often a clone was seen (once, few, many) or the class of an expanded clone, and some rows leave it out.

CDR3: CATRSAPTNSYEQYF
DNA: TGCGCCACCAGGAGCGCACCCACCAACTCCTACGAGCAGTACTTC
V: TRBV5-1
size: .
D: .
J: TRBJ2-7
length: 15

CDR3: CASTDLGTGAAGYTF
DNA: TGTGCCAGCACTGACTTGGGGACAGGGGCCGCAGGCTACACCTTC
V: TRBV28
size: .
D: TRBD1
J: TRBJ1-2
length: 15

CDR3: CASSSGLFLNYGYTF
DNA: TGTGCCAGCAGTTCCGGACTTTTCCTTAACTATGGCTACACCTTC
V: TRBV12-3/TRBV12-4
size: many
D: .
J: TRBJ1-2
length: 15

CDR3: CASSLKYSFGELKNIQYF
DNA: TGTGCCAGCAGCTTAAAGTATTCCTTTGGGGAGTTGAAAAACATTCAGTACTTC
V: TRBV11-2
size: .
D: .
J: TRBJ2-4
length: 18

CDR3: CAIAGSGTQYF
DNA: TGTGCCATAGCGGGGTCCGGTACGCAGTATTTT
V: TRBV7-9
size: many
D: TRBD2
J: TRBJ2-3
length: 11

CDR3: CASSELDRVREQYF
DNA: TGTGCCAGCAGCGAACTGGACAGGGTACGCGAGCAGTACTTC
V: TRBV11-2
size: many
D: TRBD1
J: TRBJ2-7
length: 14

CDR3: CASSQGNRANTEAFF
DNA: TGTGCCAGCAGCCAAGGGAACAGGGCGAACACTGAAGCTTTCTTT
V: TRBV3-1
size: .
D: .
J: TRBJ1-1
length: 15

CDR3: CASSLAQGTGNTIYF
DNA: TGTGCCAGCAGCTTAGCGCAGGGGACTGGAAACACCATATATTTT
V: TRBV7-7
size: many
D: .
J: TRBJ1-3
length: 15

CDR3: CASSRGAETGELFF
DNA: TGCGCCAGCAGCCGGGGGGCCGAAACCGGGGAGCTGTTTTTT
V: TRBV5-1
size: .
D: .
J: TRBJ2-2
length: 14

CDR3: CASSVYSAGELFF
DNA: TGTGCCAGCAGCGTCTACTCGGCCGGGGAGCTGTTTTTT
V: TRBV9
size: .
D: .
J: TRBJ2-2
length: 13

CDR3: CASSPGLAANTGELFF
DNA: TGTGCCAGCAGCCCGGGACTAGCGGCGAACACCGGGGAGCTGTTTTTT
V: TRBV7-9
size: few
D: TRBD2
J: TRBJ2-2
length: 16

CDR3: CASTQGGVYGYTF
DNA: TGTGCCAGCACCCAAGGAGGGGTATATGGCTACACCTTC
V: TRBV7-9
size: few
D: .
J: TRBJ1-2
length: 13

CDR3: CSDTGQQGWGYTF
DNA: TGCAGCGACACAGGACAGCAAGGATGGGGCTACACCTTC
V: TRBV29-1
size: .
D: .
J: TRBJ1-2
length: 13

CDR3: CASSEQGGTEAFF
DNA: TGCGCCAGCAGTGAACAGGGGGGCACTGAAGCTTTCTTT
V: TRBV10-2
size: many
D: TRBD1
J: TRBJ1-1
length: 13

CDR3: CSVPIGRTSGRPSRRNIQYF
DNA: TGCAGTGTCCCGATAGGGAGGACTAGCGGGAGGCCCAGCCGGCGAAACATTCAGTACTTC
V: TRBV20-1
size: .
D: TRBD2
J: TRBJ2-4
length: 20

CDR3: CASSRGTDAYYGYTF
DNA: TGTGCCAGCAGCAGGGGGACAGATGCCTACTATGGCTACACCTTC
V: TRBV6-6
size: few
D: TRBD1
J: TRBJ1-2
length: 15

CDR3: CASSFGTGAYNEQFF
DNA: TGTGCCAGCAGCTTTGGGACAGGGGCCTACAATGAGCAGTTCTTC
V: TRBV7-3
size: .
D: TRBD1
J: TRBJ2-1
length: 15

CDR3: CASSYSRAVEDTQYF
DNA: TGTGCCAGCAGTTACTCCCGGGCAGTTGAAGATACGCAGTATTTT
V: TRBV6-5
size: .
D: .
J: TRBJ2-3
length: 15

CDR3: CASSPSPGQYNEQFF
DNA: TGCGCCAGCAGCCCGAGCCCGGGACAGTACAATGAGCAGTTCTTC
V: TRBV5-1
size: few
D: TRBD1
J: TRBJ2-1
length: 15

CDR3: CASNKGGLYGYTF
DNA: TGTGCCAGCAACAAAGGGGGGCTTTATGGCTACACCTTC
V: TRBV28
size: many
D: .
J: TRBJ1-2
length: 13

CDR3: CASSRTPGLSTGELFF
DNA: TGTGCCAGCAGCCGAACGCCGGGACTGAGTACCGGGGAGCTGTTTTTT
V: TRBV11-2
size: few
D: .
J: TRBJ2-2
length: 16

CDR3: CAWANKGAANEKLFF
DNA: TGTGCCTGGGCGAATAAGGGGGCGGCTAATGAAAAACTGTTTTTT
V: TRBV30
size: few
D: TRBD1
J: TRBJ1-4
length: 15

CDR3: CASSQDTGITDTQYF
DNA: TGCGCCAGCAGCCAAGATACGGGAATAACAGATACGCAGTATTTT
V: TRBV4-3
size: many
D: .
J: TRBJ2-3
length: 15

CDR3: CASSFQGRGSSYNEQFF
DNA: TGTGCCAGCAGTTTTCAGGGGCGGGGGAGCTCCTACAATGAGCAGTTCTTC
V: TRBV27
size: .
D: .
J: TRBJ2-1
length: 17

CDR3: CASSDPKTKALVNYGYTF
DNA: TGTGCCAGCAGTGACCCGAAGACCAAAGCCTTAGTGAACTATGGCTACACCTTC
V: TRBV2
size: many
D: .
J: TRBJ1-2
length: 18

CDR3: CASSLKQGAWHEQFF
DNA: TGTGCCAGCAGTTTAAAGCAGGGGGCATGGCATGAGCAGTTCTTC
V: TRBV12-3/TRBV12-4
size: many
D: TRBD1
J: TRBJ2-1
length: 15